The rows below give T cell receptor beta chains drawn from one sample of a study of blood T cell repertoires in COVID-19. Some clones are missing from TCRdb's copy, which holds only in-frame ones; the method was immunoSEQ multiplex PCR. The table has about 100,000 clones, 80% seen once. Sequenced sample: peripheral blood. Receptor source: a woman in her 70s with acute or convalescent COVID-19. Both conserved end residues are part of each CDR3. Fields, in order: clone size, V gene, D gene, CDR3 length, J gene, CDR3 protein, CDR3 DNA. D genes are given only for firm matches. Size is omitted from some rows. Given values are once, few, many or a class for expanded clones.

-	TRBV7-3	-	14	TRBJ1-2	CASSLDGNVYGYTF	TGTGCCAGCAGCTTAGACGGGAATGTCTATGGCTACACCTTC
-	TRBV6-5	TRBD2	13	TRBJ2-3	CEIRTRLTDTQYF	TGTGAGATAAGGACTAGATTAACAGATACGCAGTATTTT
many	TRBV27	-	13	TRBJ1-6	CASSLRENSPLHF	TGTGCCAGCAGTTTACGTGAGAATTCACCCCTCCACTTT
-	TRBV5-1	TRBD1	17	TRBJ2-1	CASTPNQGVSSYNEQFF	TGCGCCAGCACCCCGAACCAGGGGGTAAGCTCCTACAATGAGCAGTTCTTC
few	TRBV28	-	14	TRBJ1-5	CASSSTGLNQPQHF	TGTGCCAGCAGTTCCACAGGGCTCAATCAGCCCCAGCATTTT
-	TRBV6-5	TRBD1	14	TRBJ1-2	CASSYSEQGFGYTF	TGTGCCAGCAGTTACTCGGAACAGGGGTTTGGCTACACCTTC
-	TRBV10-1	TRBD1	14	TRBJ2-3	CAGHGTGGTDTQYF	TGCGCCGGTCACGGGACAGGGGGCACAGATACGCAGTATTTT
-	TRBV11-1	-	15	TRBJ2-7	CASSSDRQVSYEQYF	TGTGCCAGCAGCTCAGACCGGCAGGTCTCCTACGAGCAGTACTTC
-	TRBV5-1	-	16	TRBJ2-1	CASSLAAAGIGNEQFF	TGCGCCAGCAGCTTGGCCGCGGCAGGGATTGGGAATGAGCAGTTCTTC
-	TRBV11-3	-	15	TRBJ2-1	CASSLVFGGGNEQFF	TGTGCCAGCAGCTTAGTGTTTGGGGGAGGTAATGAGCAGTTCTTC
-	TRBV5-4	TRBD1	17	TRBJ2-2	CASSLARQGAVTGELFF	TGTGCCAGCAGCTTGGCGAGACAGGGGGCCGTCACCGGGGAGCTGTTTTTT
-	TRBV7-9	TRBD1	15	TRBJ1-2	CASSLDGTANYGYTF	TGTGCCAGCAGCTTAGACGGGACAGCTAACTATGGCTACACCTTC
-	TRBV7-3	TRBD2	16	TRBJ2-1	CASSLGLAGGQNEQFF	TGTGCCAGCAGCTTAGGACTAGCGGGGGGGCAGAATGAGCAGTTCTTC
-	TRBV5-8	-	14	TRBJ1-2	CASSLALIGEGYTF	TGTGCCAGCAGCTTGGCCTTGATAGGAGAAGGCTACACCTTC
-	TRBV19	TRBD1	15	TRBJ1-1	CASSEGPGGHTEAFF	TGTGCCAGTAGTGAGGGGCCAGGGGGCCACACTGAAGCTTTCTTT
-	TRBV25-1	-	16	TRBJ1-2	CASSDQQGGPLGGYTF	TGCGCCAGCAGTGACCAGCAGGGAGGCCCCCTCGGTGGCTACACCTTC
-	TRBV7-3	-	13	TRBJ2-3	CASSLGDTDTQYF	TGTGCCAGCAGCTTAGGAGACACAGATACGCAGTATTTT
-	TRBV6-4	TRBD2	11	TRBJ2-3	CASSSGTTQYF	TGTGCCAGCTCCAGCGGGACCACGCAGTATTTT
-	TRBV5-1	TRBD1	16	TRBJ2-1	CASSSPGTGSYNEQFF	TGCGCCAGCAGCTCTCCTGGGACAGGGTCCTACAATGAGCAGTTCTTC
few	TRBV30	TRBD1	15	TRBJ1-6	CAWSTGTGGNSPLHF	TGTGCCTGGAGTACAGGGACAGGGGGGAATTCACCCCTCCACTTT
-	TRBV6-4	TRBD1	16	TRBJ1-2	CASSDFPGQGPYGYTF	TGTGCCAGCAGTGACTTTCCGGGACAGGGACCCTATGGCTACACCTTC
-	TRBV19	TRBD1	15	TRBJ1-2	CASSNQGTELYGYTF	TGTGCCAGTAGTAACCAGGGGACAGAACTCTATGGCTACACCTTC
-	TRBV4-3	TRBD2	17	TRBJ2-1	CASSQELASGSYNEQFF	TGCGCCAGCAGCCAAGAGTTGGCTAGCGGGTCCTACAATGAGCAGTTCTTC
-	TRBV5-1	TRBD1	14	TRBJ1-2	CASRLTGYNYGYTF	TGCGCCAGCAGGCTGACAGGGTATAACTATGGCTACACCTTC
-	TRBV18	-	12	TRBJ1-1	CASSPIIEEAFF	TGTGCCAGCTCACCAATCATAGAGGAAGCTTTCTTT
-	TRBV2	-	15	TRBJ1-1	CASRVTGPGSTEAFF	TGTGCCAGCAGGGTGACAGGTCCTGGAAGCACTGAAGCTTTCTTT
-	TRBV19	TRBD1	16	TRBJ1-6	CASSIPTGGPSSPLHF	TGTGCCAGTAGTATTCCGACAGGGGGTCCGAGTTCACCCCTCCACTTT
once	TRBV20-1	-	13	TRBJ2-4	CSASGQQRNIQYF	TGCAGTGCTAGTGGACAGCAAAGAAACATTCAGTACTTC
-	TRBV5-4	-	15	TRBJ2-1	CASSLDRSSYNEQFF	TGTGCCAGCAGCTTGGACAGGAGCTCCTACAATGAGCAGTTCTTC
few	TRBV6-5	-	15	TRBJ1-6	CASSYGRDGYSPLHF	TGTGCCAGCAGTTACGGGAGGGACGGATATTCACCCCTCCACTTT
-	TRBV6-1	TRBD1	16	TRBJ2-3	CASSDFGTAAGDTQYF	TGTGCCAGCAGTGATTTCGGGACAGCGGCCGGGGATACGCAGTATTTT
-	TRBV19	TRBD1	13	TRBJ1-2	CASSTNRGGGYTF	TGTGCCAGTAGTACCAACAGGGGGGGTGGCTACACCTTC
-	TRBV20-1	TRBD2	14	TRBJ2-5	CSASSASGQETQYF	TGCAGTGCTAGTTCGGCTAGCGGTCAAGAGACCCAGTACTTC
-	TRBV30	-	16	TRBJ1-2	CAWSLQFNRVNYGYTF	TGTGCCTGGAGTCTCCAATTCAACCGAGTTAACTATGGCTACACCTTC
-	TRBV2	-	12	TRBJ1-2	CASSERGAPGHF	TGTGCCAGCAGTGAACGGGGGGCGCCGGGCCACTTC
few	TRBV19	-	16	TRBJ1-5	CASSIVGGNNNQPQHF	TGTGCCAGTAGTATAGTTGGAGGCAACAACAATCAGCCCCAGCATTTT
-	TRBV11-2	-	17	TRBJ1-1	CASSHGTWGFENTEAFF	TGTGCCAGCAGCCACGGGACTTGGGGGTTCGAGAACACTGAAGCTTTCTTT
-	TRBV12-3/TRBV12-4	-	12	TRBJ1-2	CASSSYGDGYTF	TGTGCCAGCAGTTCCTATGGAGATGGCTACACCTTC
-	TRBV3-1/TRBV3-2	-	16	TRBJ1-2	CASSQEWRGATYGYTF	TGTGCCAGCAGCCAAGAGTGGCGGGGCGCGACCTATGGCTACACCTTC